The 13 T cell receptor beta chains reported below all come from one sample, sequenced in a study of Tregs in tolerant kidney transplant recipients. The data were produced by immunoSEQ multiplex PCR, yet TCRdb's version contains in-frame clones alone and is incomplete. Its listing shows roughly 48,000 clones. The material was CD4+ T cells from blood, obtained before the transplant. These TCRs come from a human donor who received a combined kidney and bone marrow transplant.

The CDR3 loop reads CASSRRTVDTGELFF. Incomplete CDR3 DNA: TGTGCCAGCAGCAGAAGGACAGTTGACACCGGGGAG. The chain is built from TRBV7-9 and TRBJ2-2; D possibly corresponds to TRBD1 (6 bases). With the read ending 3 residues before the CDR3 end, the germline J gene is used to fill in that end. Trimming removed 5 bases at V and 3 bases at J, with 13 bases between. Germline CDR1 reads SEHNR; CDR2 reads FQNEAQ (reference sequence). The CDR3 spans 15 residues.

Points on this clone: The CDR3 end lies 3 residues beyond the end of the read and is filled in from the germline J gene. This chain connects TRBV19 to TRBJ2-5; D perhaps matches TRBD1 (6 bases). This CDR3 is 11 amino acids long. From germline, CDR1 is LNHDA and CDR2 SQIVND (reference sequence). The V and J ends lost 5 bases and 7 bases respectively, with 8 bases between them. CDR3: CASSSTGTQYF. The covered CDR3 bases are TGTGCCAGTAGTTCGACAGGGACC.

About this clone itself: The read ends 3 residues early relative to the CDR3; the germline J gene fills the gap. The chain employs TRBV18 and TRBJ2-2; a possible D gene is TRBD1 (5 bases). V was trimmed by 2 bases and J by 7 bases, leaving 11 bases between them. The germline gives CDR1 KGHSH, CDR2 LQKENI. This CDR3 spans 14 amino acids. The sequenced CDR3 bases are TGTGCCAGCTCACCAGTAGCAGGGATCGGGGAG. This encodes CASSPVAGIGE. The CDR3 reads in full as CASSPVAGIGELFF.

About this clone itself: Sequencing ends 3 residues short of the CDR3 end; the germline J gene provides the rest. V is TRBV19 and J is TRBJ2-2; 9 nucleotides match TRBD2. V shed 6 bases and J 6 bases; nucleotides not matched to a gene: 11. This CDR3 region has 16 residues. Looked up from germline, CDR1 is LNHDA and CDR2 is SQIVND (reference sequence). The sequenced part of the CDR3 DNA is TGTGCCAGTAGGCGATTGGCGGGAGGGCCTTCCGGGGAG. Translating it yields CASRRLAGGPSGE. The entire CDR3 reads CASRRLAGGPSGELFF.

Worth noting for this clone: The sequenced fragment ends 3 residues before the CDR3 boundary, so the rest is inferred from the germline J gene. This chain joins TRBV6-2 or TRBV6-3 and TRBJ2-1; 9 bases agree with TRBD2. The CDR3 runs to 17 residues. V lost 6 bases to trimming and J lost 9 bases; unmatched junction nucleotides: 18. Germline assignment: CDR1 MNHEY and CDR2 SVGEGT. The CDR3 region is CASSPRLRLAATGEQFF. The DNA read from the CDR3 is TGTGCCAGCAGCCCTAGACTGCGACTAGCGGCCACGGGTGAG.

The chain's CDR3 is CASSPSGGAGTEAFF. The covered CDR3 bases are TGTGCCAGCTCACCAAGTGGGGGGGCAGGCACTGAA. The gene calls are TRBV18 and TRBJ1-1; D possibly corresponds to TRBD1 (6 bases). The read terminates 3 residues ahead of where the CDR3 ends, so the germline J gene completes it. Trimming left V 2 bases short and J 4 bases short, with 14 bases between. This CDR3 has 15 amino acids. Germline V CDR1 and CDR2: KGHSH, LQKENI.

A remark on this clone: The sequenced fragment ends 3 residues before the CDR3 boundary, so the rest is inferred from the germline J gene. The gene calls are TRBV18 and TRBJ2-2; 8 bases are shared with TRBD1. CDR3 size: 15 residues. The V segment lost 4 bases and the J segment 1 base; nucleotides outside the gene matches: 2. Germline values: CDR1 KGHSH, CDR2 LQKENI. The CDR3 loop is CASSRGTGNTGELFF. The covered CDR3 bases are TGTGCCAGCTCACGGGGGACAGGGAACACCGGGGAG.

About this clone: The sequence runs out 3 residues before the end of the CDR3; the remainder is reconstructed from the germline J gene. The rearrangement uses TRBV5-1 and TRBJ2-3; 9 bases align to TRBD2. The V gene end was trimmed by 4 bases and the J gene end by 3 bases; junction bases not matched to a gene: 18. Per germline, CDR1 SGHRS and CDR2 YFSETQ. There are 19 residues in the CDR3. Incomplete CDR3 DNA: TGCGCCAGCAGCCGCACGTGGGGGCTAGCGGGAATAGTTACAGATACG. Its translation: CASSRTWGLAGIVTDT. The complete CDR3 protein is CASSRTWGLAGIVTDTQYF. The whole variable domain, filled in from reference TRBV5-1 and TRBJ2-3, reads KAGVTQTPRYLIKTRGQQVTLSCSPISGHRSVSWYQQTPGQGLQFLFEYFSETQRNKGNFPGRFSGRQFSNSRSEMNVSTLELGDSALYLCASSRTWGLAGIVTDTQYFGPGTRLTVL.

As regards this clone: The read terminates 3 residues ahead of where the CDR3 ends, so the germline J gene completes it. The chain carries TRBV10-3 and TRBJ1-4; TRBD1 agrees at 7 bases. V lost 4 bases, J lost 3 bases, and 5 bases stayed unmatched. The CDR3 is made up of 15 amino acids. The germline CDR1 and CDR2 sequences are ENHRY and SYGVKD. The CDR3 bases that were read are TGTGCCATCAGTGGGGCGACAGGGTCTAATGAAAAA. This gives the protein CAISGATGSNEK. The entire CDR3 protein reads CAISGATGSNEKLFF.

As for this clone: The CDR3 extends 3 residues past the end of the read, so its final part is completed from the germline J gene. This chain joins TRBV7-4 and TRBJ2-7, with D unresolved. The V end lost 10 bases, the J end lost 4 bases, and 14 bases lay between the germline ends. There are 12 residues in the CDR3. Per the germline V gene, CDR1 is SGHVT and CDR2 is SQSDAQ. CDR3 residues: CATTVIQYEQYF. The CDR3 DNA, read in part, is TGTGCCACTACGGTCATTCAATACGAG.

Details on this clone: With the read ending 3 residues before the CDR3 end, the germline J gene is used to fill in that end. This sequence joins TRBV20-1 and TRBJ1-2; 9 nucleotides align to TRBD1. The V gene's germline CDR1 is DFQATT and CDR2 SNEGSKA (reference sequence). The ends lost 6 bases at V and 6 bases at J; junction bases unmatched: 17. The CDR3 has 16 residues. CDR3 DNA, as far as it was read: TGCAGTGCGAGCTCTATGAGGGGGACAGGGAGGCATGGC. Residues: CSASSMRGTGRHG. The whole CDR3 sequence is CSASSMRGTGRHGYTF.

Of note for this clone: The read finishes 3 residues shy of the CDR3 end, and the germline J gene is used to complete it. The rearrangement joins TRBV19 to TRBJ2-5; 8 bases align to TRBD2. Germline V lookup: CDR1 LNHDA, CDR2 SQIVND (reference sequence). The J segment lost 5 bases and the V segment lost 4 bases, leaving 6 bases of the junction unmatched. The CDR3 spans 14 residues. The CDR3 bases that were read are TGTGCCAGTAGTACCCGGACTAGCAAGGAGACC. Translated: CASSTRTSKET. The whole CDR3 region reads CASSTRTSKETQYF.

As regards this clone: The read terminates 3 residues ahead of where the CDR3 ends, so the germline J gene completes it. The chain uses TRBV7-2 and TRBJ1-4; 9 bases align to TRBD1. Germline-derived CDR1 and CDR2 are SGHTA and FQGNSA. This CDR3 contains 15 residues. J was trimmed by 5 bases and V by 5 bases; bases with no gene match: 6. Partial CDR3 DNA: TGTGCCAGCAGCCGACAGGGGGGAACCAATGAAAAA. Translation gives CASSRQGGTNEK. The CDR3 in full is CASSRQGGTNEKLFF.